The 20 T cell receptor beta chains listed next were all sequenced from one sample in a study of T-cell memory formation after mild COVID-19. TCRdb re-analysed the 5' RACE reads in MiXCR, keeping a single row per CDR3 protein. Here the sample spans roughly 600,000 distinct CDR3 sequences, more than 15% being singletons. Material: PBMCs or a T cell subset sorted from them (not recorded which). The receptors derive from an adult woman who had mild COVID-19 (a few samples of this study predate the infection). Cell type and time point are not known.

The CDR3 region has the DNA TGCAGCGTCTCGGGACATCTCGGGGAGACCCAGTACTTC. Translating gives CSVSGHLGETQYF. V and J are TRBV29-1 and TRBJ2-5; weak D call: TRBD1 (6 bases). Germline values: CDR1 SQVTM, CDR2 ANQGSEA. The CDR3 is 13 residues long. Deletions cut 6 bases from V and 5 bases from J, with 16 bases between. The whole variable domain, filled in from reference TRBV29-1 and TRBJ2-5, reads SAVISQKPSRDICQRGTSLTIQCQVDSQVTMMFWYRQQPGQSLTLIATANQGSEATYESGFVIDKFPISRPNLTFSTLTVSNMSPEDSSIYLCSVSGHLGETQYFGPGTRLLVL.

This clonotype was counted only a few times. This chain connects TRBV5-6 to TRBJ1-1; 8 nucleotides match TRBD1. CDR1 SGHDT and CDR2 YYEEEE come from the germline V gene. V was pared by 4 bases and J by 1 base, with 6 bases of the junction left unmatched. This CDR3 has 15 residues. In nucleotides, the CDR3 is TGTGCCAGCAGCCCCCGGGACAGGAGGAACACTGAAGCTTTCTTT. It specifies CASSPRDRRNTEAFF. Full variable domain (rest looked up from reference TRBV5-6 and TRBJ1-1): DAGVTQSPTHLIKTRGQQVTLRCSPKSGHDTVSWYQQALGQGPQFIFQYYEEEERQRGNFPDRFSGHQFPNYSSELNVNALLLGDSALYLCASSPRDRRNTEAFFGQGTRLTVV.

The chain uses TRBV11-2 and TRBJ2-5, with TRBD1 matching 9 bases. Germline assignment: CDR1 SGHAT and CDR2 FQNNGV. Losses at the gene ends were 4 bases for V and 1 base for J; bases not matched to a gene: 4. The CDR3 has 15 amino acids. CDR3 DNA sequence: TGTGCCAGCAGCTCGGACAGGGGACCCCAAGAGACCCAGTACTTC. Translating gives CASSSDRGPQETQYF.

This rearrangement joins TRBV7-2 to TRBJ1-4; weak D call: TRBD1 (6 bases). The V end lost 3 bases, the J end lost 0 bases, and 8 bases lay between the germline ends. The CDR3 sequence is 15 residues long. In germline, CDR1 is SGHTA, CDR2 FQGNSA. CDR3 in DNA: TGTGCCAGCAGCTTTAGACAGGCAACTAATGAAAAACTGTTTTTT. Its translation is CASSFRQATNEKLFF. Using reference TRBV7-2 and TRBJ1-4 for the parts outside the CDR3, the full variable domain is GAGVSQSPSNKVTEKGKDVELRCDPISGHTALYWYRQSLGQGLEFLIYFQGNSAPDKSGLPSDRFSAERTGGSVSTLTIQRTQQEDSAVYLCASSFRQATNEKLFFGSGTQLSVL.

This clonotype was observed a few times. This rearrangement joins TRBV10-3 to TRBJ2-3; tentatively, D is TRBD1 or TRBD2 (6 bases each). V was trimmed by 8 bases and J by 3 bases, leaving 9 bases between them. The CDR3 loop spans 12 amino acids. Germline lookup yields CDR1 ENHRY and CDR2 SYGVKD. CDR3 sequence (DNA): TGTGCCATCCGGGGGCCGACAGATACGCAGTATTTT. Protein product: CAIRGPTDTQYF.

V is TRBV5-4 and J is TRBJ2-7; D is possibly TRBD2 (5 bases). Trimming cost V 4 bases and J 2 bases, with 7 bases left between them. Germline V gene data show CDR1 as SGHNT and CDR2 as YYREEE (reference sequence). The CDR3 consists of 12 residues. CDR3 loop: CASSEGTYEQYF. Written as DNA, the CDR3 is TGTGCCAGCAGCGAGGGAACCTACGAGCAGTACTTC. The complete variable domain, with remaining parts taken from reference TRBV5-4 and TRBJ2-7, reads ETGVTQSPTHLIKTRGQQVTLRCSSQSGHNTVSWYQQALGQGPQFIFQYYREEENGRGNFPPRFSGLQFPNYSSELNVNALELDDSALYLCASSEGTYEQYFGPGTRLTVT.

This clonotype was recorded a few times. V and J are TRBV5-4 and TRBJ2-7; 10 positions agree with TRBD2. Looked up from germline, CDR1 is SGHNT and CDR2 is YYREEE (reference sequence). The CDR3 consists of 13 residues. The ends lost 7 bases at V and 1 base at J; junction bases unmatched: 2. CDR3 sequence: CASETSGSYEQYF. CDR3 sequence (DNA): TGTGCCAGCGAGACTAGCGGGTCCTACGAGCAGTACTTC.

The chain combines TRBV4-1 with TRBJ2-7, with TRBD1 matching over 7 bases. In germline, CDR1 is MGHRA, CDR2 YSYEKL. Trimming cost V 3 bases and J 2 bases; bases outside gene matches: 4. This CDR3 is 14 amino acids long. The CDR3: CASSHGDRPYEQYF. In nucleotides, the CDR3 is TGCGCCAGCAGCCATGGGGACAGACCCTACGAGCAGTACTTC.

The chain joins TRBV5-4 to TRBJ2-7; TRBD2 aligns across 8 bases. The CDR3 length is 16 residues. CDR1 is SGHNT, CDR2 YYREEE, per germline (reference sequence). V shed 4 bases and J 7 bases; nucleotides not matched to a gene: 16. DNA of the CDR3: TGTGCCAGCAGCGAACAGGGATTCGGGGGGGCTAAGGAGCAGTACTTC. Translating gives CASSEQGFGGAKEQYF.

This clonotype was counted between two and nine times. At one of its ends the junction is not consistent with the germline gene, which may arise from a read error. This chain links TRBV7-7 with TRBJ2-3, with a tentative D call TRBD2 (5 bases). This CDR3 is 14 amino acids long. The germline V gene encodes CDR1 SSHAT and CDR2 FNYEAQ (reference sequence). CDR3 protein: CASSSRGSPDTQYF. The CDR3 DNA sequence: TGTGCTAGCAGCAGTAGAGGGAGTCCGGATACGCAGTATTTT.

This clonotype was counted many times. V and J are TRBV12-3 or TRBV12-4 and TRBJ1-5, with 10 bases aligning to TRBD1. The ends lost 7 bases at V and 0 bases at J; junction bases unmatched: 18. CDR3 size: 20 residues. Here the CDR3 reads CASNIFLSTGGPYSNQPQHF. The CDR3 coding sequence is TGTGCCAGCAATATTTTCTTATCGACAGGGGGCCCATATAGCAATCAGCCCCAGCATTTT.

The chain combines TRBV4-2 with TRBJ1-1; D is uncertain. This CDR3 is 15 amino acids long. Germline lookup yields CDR1 LGHNA and CDR2 YNFKEQ. V lost 0 bases and J lost 4, with 12 bases in between. In DNA, the CDR3 is TGTGCCAGCAGCCAAGAGGGCTGGGATTCCACTGAAGCTTTCTTT. It is translated as CASSQEGWDSTEAFF.

This chain uses TRBV10-3 with TRBJ2-1; TRBD2 matches at 8 bases. V shed 4 bases, J shed 4 bases, and the junction held 6 bases outside the gene matches. The CDR3 has 15 residues. Germline V gives CDR1 ENHRY, CDR2 SYGVKD. The CDR3 is CAISVERGTYNEQFF. CDR3 bases: TGTGCCATCAGTGTGGAGCGGGGGACTTACAATGAGCAGTTCTTC.

In this sample, this clonotype turned up a few times. The chain recombines TRBV7-3 with TRBJ2-5; D remains ambiguous. From germline, CDR1 is SGHTA and CDR2 FQGTGA. The CDR3 totals 15 residues. V lost 1 base, J lost 4 bases, and 13 bases lay in between. The CDR3 DNA reads TGTGCCAGCAGCTTAAGCTCAGTCGGGCGAGAGACCCAGTACTTC. Translating it yields CASSLSSVGRETQYF.

The genes are TRBV12-3 or TRBV12-4 and TRBJ2-1; 11 bases map to TRBD1. The CDR3 spans 16 residues. With V trimmed by 5 bases and J by 6 bases, 9 bases remained unmatched. CDR3 loop: CASSPRDRGGGNEQFF. DNA of the CDR3: TGTGCCAGCAGTCCCCGGGACAGGGGGGGCGGCAATGAGCAGTTCTTC.

The chain is built from TRBV5-1 and TRBJ2-7; D not certain. Germline V gene lookup returns CDR1 SGHRS and CDR2 YFSETQ. V was shortened by 1 base and J by 2 bases, with 10 bases between the two germline ends. CDR3 length: 14 amino acids. CDR3 sequence: CASSLTDITYEQYF. As DNA, the CDR3 is TGCGCCAGCAGCTTGACGGATATAACCTACGAGCAGTACTTC.

This clonotype has a handful of counts. V and J are TRBV7-9 and TRBJ2-7; 8 bases match TRBD2. This CDR3 region has 13 residues. Germline V gene data show CDR1 as SEHNR and CDR2 as FQNEAQ (reference sequence). Germline trimming cut 8 bases from V and 4 bases from J; bases unmatched to any gene: 7. CDR3: CASGPGGPYEQYF. The DNA for the CDR3 is TGTGCCAGCGGTCCGGGGGGGCCGTACGAGCAGTACTTC.

This clonotype was seen a few times. The chain uses TRBV20-1 and TRBJ2-3; D ambiguous. Germline CDR1 is DFQATT and CDR2 is SNEGSKA (reference sequence). V was cut by 3 bases and J by 5 bases, with 6 bases left in between. The CDR3 covers 11 residues. The CDR3: CSASPRDTQYF. DNA for the CDR3: TGCAGTGCTAGTCCTAGAGATACGCAGTATTTT.

A few counts support this clonotype. The V and J genes are TRBV2 and TRBJ2-2; 7 bases match TRBD1. V was clipped by 3 bases and J by 7 bases; unmatched bases: 11. Per germline, CDR1 SNHLY and CDR2 FYNNEI. There are 16 residues in the CDR3. The CDR3 sequence: CASSDFLEGGGGELFF. In DNA form, the CDR3 reads TGTGCCAGCAGTGATTTTTTAGAAGGGGGCGGCGGGGAGCTGTTTTTT.

There are many counts of this clonotype. The V gene is TRBV11-3, the J gene TRBJ2-6; 7 nucleotides line up with TRBD2. V trimming: 3 bases; J trimming: 8 bases; junction bases outside the gene matches: 13. Looked up from germline, CDR1 is SGHNT and CDR2 is YENEEA. The CDR3 has 17 amino acids. Here the CDR3 DNA reads TGTGCCAGCAGCTTTTCGGGGGGTTATTCGGAAACCAACGTCCTGACTTTC. This codes for CASSFSGGYSETNVLTF.